This T cell receptor (beta chain) was identified during a study of cytomegalovirus exposure and HLA in healthy donors. Study findings and constraints: It was 164 TCR beta chains that were listed as cytomegalovirus-associated.

The length of the CDR3 is 13 residues. V lost 6 bases and J 3 bases, leaving 11 bases between the germline ends. In germline, CDR1 is MNHEY, CDR2 SVGAGI. The PCR was carried out with 60 Vbeta primers and 13 Jbeta primers. TCRdb keeps only in-frame clones here, not all; method: immunoSEQ multiplex PCR. The sample lists 120,000 or so clones, 60% to 75% occurring once. To note about this clone: The antigen remains unidentified.

The chain joins TRBV6-5 to TRBJ1-2; possible D gene TRBD1, 5 bases. The TCR comes from a woman aged 35 to 49 in good health and CMV-seropositive. Sequencing input: PBMCs. The CDR3 bases are TGTGCCAGCAGACGGGGGGTAGACTATGGCTACACCTTC. As protein: CASRRGVDYGYTF.